The clone carrying this TCR beta chain appeared a few times. Its cognate antigen is unknown. These data belong to a study of beta chain features in type 1 diabetes. The overall study: The samples had more than 95 million sorted cells examined in all.

Germline V gene sequence: CDR1 MRHNA, CDR2 SNTAGT. The CDR3 sequence is 14 residues long. Trimming removed 10 bases from V and 4 bases from J, with 18 bases in between. Investigators reverse transcribed all isolated RNA, so they sequenced expressed TCRB transcripts. Only in-frame clones appear in the TCRdb table, and some are missing; sequencing was by immunoSEQ multiplex PCR. Among roughly 450,000 clones, around 10% were seen once, and the ten largest hold around 0.05%. Study observations and caveats: When Type 1 diabetes patients were examined, their TCRB CDR3s proved moderately but significantly shorter in all four CD4+ subsets.

The gene calls are TRBV6-4 and TRBJ2-3; either TRBD1 or TRBD2 may fit D (6 bases each). The sequenced sample was naive CD4+ T cells from blood. The sequence came from a young woman in good health. The CDR3 is CATARGAEADTQYF. As DNA, the CDR3 is TGTGCCACCGCAAGGGGGGCCGAGGCAGATACGCAGTATTTT.